The rows below give T cell receptor beta chains drawn from one sample of a study of beta chain features in type 1 diabetes. Only in-frame clones appear in the TCRdb table, and some are missing; sequencing was by immunoSEQ multiplex PCR. The sample includes fewer than 350,000 clones, roughly 15% of them seen just once. The sample consisted of naive CD4+ T cells from blood. The receptors were gathered from a man aged 18 to 30 with type 1 diabetes. Each CDR3 is given without its conserved first and last residue. The D gene is left open where the match is weak.

J gene | V gene | D gene | CDR3 protein
TRBJ2-1 | TRBV18 | TRBD2 | ASSPPLRGGSTDEQF
TRBJ2-1 | TRBV5-4 | TRBD2 | AGEREATYNEQF
TRBJ2-5 | TRBV7-2 | - | ASSLVWAQETQY
TRBJ1-2 | TRBV25-1 | TRBD1 | ASSATQGARGYT
TRBJ2-7 | TRBV25-1 | TRBD1 | ASRGTGLYEQY
TRBJ2-3 | TRBV7-2 | - | ASSLGGLTDTQY
TRBJ2-1 | TRBV11-3 | - | ASSFGLGGEGEQF
TRBJ2-7 | TRBV7-9 | TRBD1 | ASSTHRGLPYEQY
TRBJ2-7 | TRBV27 | TRBD1 | ASSPMAQGAFEQY
TRBJ2-6 | TRBV11-2 | - | ASSRGWAGANVLT
TRBJ2-7 | TRBV7-9 | TRBD1 | ASTPGQDRSYEQY
TRBJ2-1 | TRBV28 | TRBD2 | ASIPGTSGRGEQF
TRBJ1-1 | TRBV29-1 | - | SVAGMVAF
TRBJ2-3 | TRBV7-9 | TRBD2 | ASRFELAGGTDTQY
TRBJ2-5 | TRBV7-2 | - | ASSLVYRETQY
TRBJ1-2 | TRBV29-1 | - | SVVVRGDGYT
TRBJ2-3 | TRBV7-2 | TRBD1 | ASSSGQGSTDTQY
TRBJ2-2 | TRBV5-4 | TRBD2 | ASSYGLAGGPSGELF
TRBJ2-3 | TRBV28 | TRBD1 | ASSIGTGSTDTQY
TRBJ2-3 | TRBV30 | TRBD1 | ACHGQGATDTQY
TRBJ2-7 | TRBV7-2 | - | ASSYNGYEQY
TRBJ2-7 | TRBV10-3 | TRBD1 | AISGQGEHEQY
TRBJ2-2 | TRBV29-1 | - | SVHRDFHTGELF
TRBJ2-6 | TRBV5-4 | - | ASSWGSDPGANVLT
TRBJ2-1 | TRBV7-9 | - | AGWESSYNEQF
TRBJ1-5 | TRBV4-1 | TRBD1 | ASSRQTGSGVQPQH
TRBJ2-7 | TRBV7-2 | - | ASSLEGGYEQY
TRBJ2-1 | TRBV5-1 | TRBD2 | ASSTTSGRDEQF
TRBJ2-7 | TRBV5-6 | - | ASSLGGIAYEQY
TRBJ1-1 | TRBV25-1 | - | ASSQGFAEAF
TRBJ2-5 | TRBV13 | - | ASSPQREETQY
TRBJ2-2 | TRBV7-9 | - | ASSLVTGELF
TRBJ1-5 | TRBV9 | - | ASSETAIPSNQPQH
TRBJ1-4 | TRBV4-3 | TRBD1 | ASSPDRGNEKLF
TRBJ2-2 | TRBV9 | TRBD1 | ASSVAGDSNTGELF
TRBJ2-2 | TRBV4-2 | TRBD1 | ASSQTGSNTGELF
TRBJ2-3 | TRBV9 | TRBD2 | ASSVATGTSGLTDTQY
TRBJ1-1 | TRBV7-9 | TRBD1 | ASSSDRGLITEAF
TRBJ2-7 | TRBV25-1 | TRBD2 | ASSGGSYEQY
TRBJ2-1 | TRBV29-1 | TRBD1 | SVQGVSYNEQF
TRBJ2-2 | TRBV30 | TRBD1 | AWSKSGQHTGELF
TRBJ2-2 | TRBV7-9 | TRBD2 | ASSLSRAGAEAGELF
TRBJ1-2 | TRBV9 | - | ASSVANRVSGYT
TRBJ2-7 | TRBV25-1 | - | ASSEAGKYEQY
TRBJ2-2 | TRBV6-6 | TRBD1 | ASRDRGLGELF
TRBJ1-1 | TRBV21-1 | - | ASSKLSKWGPNTEAF
TRBJ2-3 | TRBV11-2 | - | ASSLNSLTDTQY
TRBJ2-1 | TRBV7-7 | - | ASSLAPRGLSYNEQF
TRBJ2-2 | TRBV6-6 | - | ASSLTGELF
TRBJ1-2 | TRBV4-3 | - | ASSQDMAGKAGGYT